This passage covers 30 T cell receptor beta chains from one sample sequenced in a study of Graves' ophthalmopathy and Graves' hyperthyroidism. Researchers took RNA transcripts and amplified TCR beta CDR3 regions from them. Following a first-round RT-PCR that used HTBI primers, a second-round multiplex PCR was carried out. TCRdb re-derived calls from the multiplex PCR reads in MiXCR, one entry per CDR3 protein. Of 740,000 or so distinct CDR3 sequences in the sample, about 44% are singletons; the top ten hold around 40%. The sample comprised peripheral blood. The source of these receptors is an adult man with Graves' ophthalmopathy.

With respect to this clonotype: This may be a read error: a much more frequent sequence differs by one nucleotide. V usage is TRBV29-1 and J usage is TRBJ1-3; D not certain. Germline loops: CDR1 SQVTM, CDR2 ANQGSEA. V lost 3 bases, J lost 4 bases, and 10 bases lay in between. The CDR3 totals 13 residues. Written as DNA, the CDR3 is TGCAGCGTTGAGAACGCCCCGGGAAACACCATATATTTT. The encoded protein is CSVENAPGNTIYF.

The chain carries TRBV9 and TRBJ2-3; D is ambiguous. CDR1 and CDR2 from the germline V gene are SGDLS and YYNGEE. Trimming removed 4 bases from V and 6 bases from J, with 9 bases in between. The CDR3 loop spans 12 amino acids. In DNA, the CDR3 is TGTGCCAGCAGCTTAGCTGAGGATACGCAGTATTTT. Protein: CASSLAEDTQYF.

About this clonotype: A read error may be the cause here, since a much bigger clone is one base away. The V gene is TRBV2, the J gene TRBJ2-7; 9 nucleotides match TRBD2. The CDR3 has 16 residues. Germline lookup yields CDR1 SNHLY and CDR2 FYNNEI. J lost 2 bases, V lost 7 bases, and 12 bases had no gene match. The CDR3 reads CASIGLAGHIAYEQYF. DNA of the CDR3: TGTGCCAGCATTGGGCTAGCGGGACATATCGCCTACGAGCAGTACTTC.

This clonotype appeared a few times. V gene TRBV5-4 combines with J gene TRBJ2-7; D is unresolved. This CDR3 region has 13 residues. Germline V gene lookup returns CDR1 SGHNT and CDR2 YYREEE (reference sequence). V lost 4 bases, J lost 2 bases, and 10 bases lay in between. The CDR3 loop is CASSPETAYEQYF. The CDR3 DNA is TGTGCCAGCAGCCCCGAGACTGCCTACGAGCAGTACTTC.

This clonotype was observed at least ten times. The chain combines TRBV24-1 with TRBJ1-2; D not resolved. This CDR3 contains 13 residues. The germline CDR1 and CDR2 sequences are KGHDR and SFDVKD. V dropped 8 bases and J dropped 8 bases, with 17 bases sitting between them. Here the CDR3 reads CATNHPGLPGYTF. DNA of the CDR3: TGTGCCACCAATCATCCCGGACTACCCGGCTACACCTTC.

This clonotype was seen repeatedly, ten times or more. The chain combines TRBV2 with TRBJ2-7; tentatively, D is TRBD1 (6 bases). V lost 4 bases and J 4 bases, leaving 8 bases between the germline ends. CDR1 is SNHLY and CDR2 is FYNNEI in the germline V gene. The CDR3 runs 12 residues. In DNA form, the CDR3 reads TGTGCCAGCAGTGCGACAGGTTACGAGCAGTACTTC. Translated, it gives CASSATGYEQYF.

The gene calls are TRBV5-5 and TRBJ2-7, with D hard to call. The CDR3 spans 11 residues. Germline assignment: CDR1 SGHKS and CDR2 YYEKEE (reference sequence). Trimming left V 2 bases short and J 6 bases short, with 6 bases between. In nucleotides, the CDR3 is TGTGCCAGCAGCTTTAGGACCGAGCAGTACTTC. Protein product: CASSFRTEQYF.

In this sample, this clonotype turned up many times. The chain has TRBV10-2 and TRBJ1-3; no reliable D call. The V gene lost 3 bases and the J gene lost 2 bases, with 11 bases spanning the gap. Germline V CDR1 and CDR2: WSHSY, SAAADI. This CDR3 contains 15 residues. CDR3 protein: CASSEEGSPGNTIYF. The CDR3 DNA reads as TGCGCCAGCAGTGAAGAGGGAAGTCCTGGAAACACCATATATTTT.

This clonotype showed up just once. The V call is TRBV20-1, the J call TRBJ2-7; possibly TRBD1 or TRBD2 for D (5 bases each). V was trimmed by 6 bases and J by 1 base, leaving 16 bases between them. Germline-derived CDR1 and CDR2 are DFQATT and SNEGSKA (reference sequence). The CDR3 has 14 residues. Here the CDR3 reads CSAPRDARSYEQYF. CDR3 DNA sequence: TGCAGTGCACCCCGGGACGCCCGGTCCTACGAGCAGTACTTC.

This chain connects TRBV7-7 to TRBJ2-7; TRBD2 might be the D (5 bases). Germline assignment: CDR1 SSHAT and CDR2 FNYEAQ (reference sequence). CDR3 length: 13 residues. V lost 8 bases and J 1 base, leaving 12 bases between the germline ends. The CDR3 DNA reads as TGTGCCAGCTTACTTCCGGGGTCCTACGAGCAGTACTTC. Amino acids: CASLLPGSYEQYF.

The J gene is TRBJ1-5, the V gene TRBV24-1; D possibly corresponds to TRBD1 (6 bases). The CDR3 contains 17 residues. From germline, CDR1 is KGHDR and CDR2 SFDVKD. Trimming pared 4 bases from V and 11 bases from J, leaving 26 bases between. In DNA form, the CDR3 reads TGTGCCACCAGTGAGAATCTCGGGTCAGGGGTTGAGGAGACCCAGCATTTT. As protein: CATSENLGSGVEETQHF.

This clonotype appeared a few times. The CDR3 protein is CASSQAGLAGESSYEQYF. The CDR3 DNA follows: TGCGCCAGCAGCCAAGCGGGACTAGCGGGCGAAAGCTCCTACGAGCAGTACTTC. The chain has TRBV4-1 and TRBJ2-7; 12 bases align to TRBD2. The CDR3 is made up of 18 amino acids. J gave up 0 bases and V 1 base, and 7 bases lay outside the gene matches. Germline V gives CDR1 MGHRA, CDR2 YSYEKL.

The rearrangement uses TRBV5-6 and TRBJ2-5; no definite D call. V lost 0 bases to trimming and J lost 6 bases, with 6 bases between them. This CDR3 has 12 residues. CDR1 and CDR2 (germline): SGHDT, YYEEEE. The CDR3 nucleotides are TGTGCCAGCAGCTTGGAACGAAAGACCCAGTACTTC. Its translation is CASSLERKTQYF.

This clonotype has ten or more counts. This rearrangement joins TRBV7-8 to TRBJ1-4; D call uncertain. The CDR3 sequence is 13 residues long. V was clipped by 5 bases and J by 8 bases, with 12 bases between them. In germline, CDR1 is SGHVS, CDR2 FQNEAQ. This chain's CDR3 is CASSPNLVEKLFF. The CDR3 DNA follows: TGTGCCAGCAGCCCGAACCTAGTAGAAAAACTGTTTTTT.

In its sample, this clonotype was seen many times. The chain has TRBV7-2 and TRBJ1-4; D is possibly TRBD1 (5 bases). Per the germline V gene, CDR1 is SGHTA and CDR2 is FQGNSA. The CDR3 has 15 amino acids. Trimming pared 1 base from V and 3 bases from J, leaving 9 bases between. CDR3 amino acids: CASSLGPGSNEKLFF. CDR3 coding DNA: TGTGCCAGCAGCTTAGGGCCAGGGTCTAATGAAAAACTGTTTTTT.

This chain connects TRBV11-2 to TRBJ2-7; D gene ambiguous. Germline V gene data show CDR1 as SGHAT and CDR2 as FQNNGV. The CDR3 is made up of 14 amino acids. The V end lost 0 bases, the J end lost 5 bases, and 11 bases lay between the germline ends. For the CDR3, the DNA is TGTGCCAGCAGCTTAGACGTGCGTGGGAACGAGCAGTACTTC. Protein product: CASSLDVRGNEQYF.

This chain joins TRBV20-1 and TRBJ2-2, with D possibly TRBD1 on 5 matching bases. CDR1 and CDR2 (germline): DFQATT, SNEGSKA (reference sequence). The CDR3 is 14 amino acids. V dropped 3 bases and J dropped 2 bases, with 10 bases sitting between them. The chain's CDR3 is CSARTDQNTGELFF. The DNA of the CDR3 is TGCAGTGCTAGGACAGATCAAAACACCGGGGAGCTGTTTTTT.

There are many counts of this clonotype. This rearrangement joins TRBV29-1 to TRBJ2-7; 7 bases line up with TRBD2. Per the germline V gene, CDR1 is SQVTM and CDR2 is ANQGSEA. This CDR3 spans 11 amino acids. V gave up 6 bases and J gave up 5 bases; unmatched junction bases: 4. CDR3 DNA sequence: TGCAGCGTGCGGGAGATCCACGAGCAGTACTTC. As protein: CSVREIHEQYF.

This clonotype occurred a few times. The chain recombines TRBV20-1 with TRBJ1-1; D remains unclear. The germline V gene encodes CDR1 DFQATT and CDR2 SNEGSKA (reference sequence). This CDR3 spans 13 amino acids. Written as DNA, the CDR3 is TGCAGCAATCGCGACCCAAAAAACACTGAAGCTTTCTTT. It is translated as CSNRDPKNTEAFF.

The chain links TRBV9 to TRBJ1-3; tentative D call: TRBD1 (6 bases). CDR1 and CDR2 (germline): SGDLS, YYNGEE. V was shortened by 4 bases and J by 2 bases, with 22 bases between the two germline ends. CDR3 size: 18 residues. This chain's CDR3 is CASSPIFGQGRTGNTIYF. The CDR3 DNA reads as TGTGCCAGCAGCCCAATCTTTGGGCAGGGGAGAACTGGAAACACCATATATTTT. Variable domain in full (rest from reference TRBV9 and TRBJ1-3): DSGVTQTPKHLITATGQRVTLRCSPRSGDLSVYWYQQSLDQGLQFLIQYYNGEERAKGNILERFSAQQFPDLHSELNLSSLELGDSALYFCASSPIFGQGRTGNTIYFGEGSWLTVV.

A remark on this clonotype: An end of the junction does not agree with germline; a read error may underlie this. The rearrangement uses TRBV15 and TRBJ1-2; D ambiguous. The length of the CDR3 is 11 residues. Germline CDR1 and CDR2: LNHNV and YYDKDF (reference sequence). The CDR3 sequence is CATSRDHRAAF. CDR3 nucleotide sequence: TGTGCCACCAGCAGAGATCACAGAGCGGCCTTC.

CDR3 sequence: CASSPVQGAGEKLFF. CDR3 nucleotides: TGTGCCAGCAGCCCGGTTCAGGGGGCAGGTGAAAAACTGTTTTTT. This sequence joins TRBV5-6 and TRBJ1-4, with 8 positions matching TRBD1. Germline trimming cut 4 bases from V and 7 bases from J; bases unmatched to any gene: 9. Germline V lookup: CDR1 SGHDT, CDR2 YYEEEE. This CDR3 has 15 residues.

The chain links TRBV29-1 to TRBJ2-5; perhaps TRBD1 as D (5 bases). Trimming took 5 bases from V and 2 from J, leaving 9 bases between them. This CDR3 spans 12 amino acids. Germline V gene sequence: CDR1 SQVTM, CDR2 ANQGSEA. CDR3 residues: CSVPGAQETQYF. As DNA, the CDR3 is TGCAGCGTTCCTGGGGCACAAGAGACCCAGTACTTC.

Of note for this clonotype: An end of the junction does not agree with germline; a read error may underlie this. The rearrangement joins TRBV29-1 to TRBJ1-4; 9 bases line up with TRBD1. Germline values: CDR1 SQVTM, CDR2 ANQGSEA. The CDR3 covers 12 residues. The chain's CDR3 is CSVVDSVRDRVF. In DNA form, the CDR3 reads TGCAGCGTTGTTGATTCTGTCCGGGACAGGGTATTT.

This clonotype showed up many times. V and J are TRBV20-1 and TRBJ1-6; possible D gene TRBD1, 5 bases. CDR3 length: 13 amino acids. The V gene lost 2 bases and the J gene lost 7 bases, with 9 bases spanning the gap. Germline V lookup: CDR1 DFQATT, CDR2 SNEGSKA (reference sequence). CDR3 bases: TGCAGTGCTAGAAGAGGGGTAAATTCACCCCTCCACTTT. It specifies CSARRGVNSPLHF.

V and J are TRBV10-3 and TRBJ2-7, with D perhaps matching TRBD1 (6 bases). The CDR3 runs 13 residues. The germline V and J ends were trimmed by 2 bases and 7 bases, with 12 bases remaining between them. Looked up from germline, CDR1 is ENHRY and CDR2 is SYGVKD. The CDR3 reads CAISEQGNYEQYF. In DNA form, the CDR3 reads TGTGCCATCAGTGAGCAGGGGAACTATGAGCAGTACTTC.

J is TRBJ1-5 and V is TRBV7-2; D is unresolved. The CDR3 consists of 15 residues. Trimming shortened V by 6 bases and J by 0 bases, and 12 bases separated the two germline ends. Germline V CDR1 and CDR2: SGHTA, FQGNSA. CDR3 sequence (DNA): TGTGCCAGCAGGGACGGACTGAATAGCAATCAGCCCCAGCATTTT. Translated, it gives CASRDGLNSNQPQHF.

This clonotype was counted many times. The chain uses TRBV7-9 and TRBJ2-5; D is uncertain. The germline V gene has CDR1 SEHNR and CDR2 FQNEAQ (reference sequence). CDR3 length: 14 amino acids. V gave up 4 bases and J gave up 4 bases, with 13 bases separating them. The CDR3 DNA reads TGTGCCAGCAGCTATAGCCATGCCTCAGAGACCCAGTACTTC. Protein product: CASSYSHASETQYF.

The V gene is TRBV12-3 or TRBV12-4, the J gene TRBJ1-3; D is perhaps TRBD1 (5 bases). This CDR3 is 14 amino acids long. V dropped 10 bases and J dropped 4 bases, with 17 bases sitting between them. The CDR3: CATSRQTPGNTIYF. The CDR3 nucleotides are TGTGCCACATCTAGACAGACTCCAGGAAACACCATATATTTT.

This clonotype was counted once. J is TRBJ1-2 and V is TRBV4-3; the D gene is possibly TRBD1 (6 bases). The CDR3 spans 17 residues. Germline V gives CDR1 LGHNA, CDR2 YSLEER. The V gene lost 2 bases and the J gene lost 10 bases, with 26 bases spanning the gap. CDR3 nucleotides: TGCGCCAGCAGCCAAACGGCAGGTAGACAGGCTTTCGGAGACTACACCTTC. Translation: CASSQTAGRQAFGDYTF.